This passage covers 23 T cell receptor beta chains from one sample sequenced in a study of T cell changes during pregnancy in multiple sclerosis. Profiled with immunoSEQ multiplex PCR; TCRdb holds only in-frame clones, not every one. The sample includes about 51,000 clones, around 92% of them seen just once. Sequencing was performed on CD4+ T cells from peripheral blood mononuclear cells, taken in the third trimester of pregnancy. The receptor source for this set is a female donor with multiple sclerosis, enrolled in a pregnancy study.

The sample holds one count of this clone. CDR3 sequence (DNA): TGTGCCAGCAGCCCCGACAGGCTTTCCTACAATGAGCAGTTCTTC. Amino acid sequence: CASSPDRLSYNEQFF. The V and J genes are TRBV7-2 and TRBJ2-1, with a tentative D call TRBD1 (6 bases). The ends were cut back, 5 bases at V and 1 base at J, with 12 bases in the middle. The CDR3 has 15 amino acids. CDR1 and CDR2 from the germline V gene are SGHTA and FQGNSA.

This chain uses TRBV5-6 with TRBJ2-3; 8 bases are shared with TRBD1. Germline assignment: CDR1 SGHDT and CDR2 YYEEEE. The CDR3 contains 17 residues. The junction had 13 bases not matched to a gene; V was cut back by 3 bases and J by 4 bases. Here the CDR3 DNA reads TGTGCCAGCAGCTCCCTCCCAGGGGGCTTGAGCGCAGATACGCAGTATTTT. Amino acid sequence: CASSSLPGGLSADTQYF. Supplemented by reference TRBV5-6 and TRBJ2-3, the full variable domain reads DAGVTQSPTHLIKTRGQQVTLRCSPKSGHDTVSWYQQALGQGPQFIFQYYEEEERQRGNFPDRFSGHQFPNYSSELNVNALLLGDSALYLCASSSLPGGLSADTQYFGPGTRLTVL.

This sequence joins TRBV12-2 and TRBJ2-7; the tabulated D call, TRBD2, remains unverified against the DNA. TRBV12-2 corresponds to a pseudogene. This CDR3 region has 18 residues. The CDR3 nucleotides are TGTGCAAGTCGCTTAGTAATTCGACTAGCGGGGGAATCCTACGAGCAGTACTTC. The encoded protein is CASRLVIRLAGESYEQYF.

The chain recombines TRBV4-3 with TRBJ2-7, with 12 bases that match TRBD1. J lost 2 bases, V lost 0 bases, and 17 bases had no gene match. Germline CDR1 LGHNA, CDR2 YSLEER. The CDR3 loop spans 21 amino acids. CDR3 sequence (DNA): TGCGCCAGCAGCCAAGATTATAGAACGGGACAGGGGGCATCTGGCACCTACGAGCAGTACTTC. This encodes CASSQDYRTGQGASGTYEQYF.

This sequence joins TRBV5-1 and TRBJ1-1; the D gene is possibly TRBD1 (5 bases). Germline-derived CDR1 and CDR2 are SGHRS and YFSETQ. This CDR3 is 16 amino acids long. V was pared by 4 bases and J by 5 bases, with 21 bases between. The CDR3 spells CASSPGQGVVLTEAFF. The CDR3 nucleotides are TGCGCCAGCAGCCCCGGACAAGGAGTGGTTTTGACTGAAGCTTTCTTT.

The V and J genes are TRBV5-3 and TRBJ1-5; D is uncertain. TRBV5-3 is an ORF, with its function uncertain. The V and J ends lost 0 bases and 2 bases respectively, with 15 bases between them. There are 17 residues in the CDR3. CDR3 coding DNA: TGTGCCAGAAGCTTGGAGGTAAACTGCGGGGGCAATCAGCCCCAGCATTTT. Translating gives CARSLEVNCGGNQPQHF.

The chain recombines TRBV7-8 with TRBJ2-3; 12 bases align to TRBD2. Trimming cost V 2 bases and J 1 base; bases outside gene matches: 16. The CDR3 is made up of 21 amino acids. Germline-derived CDR1 and CDR2 are SGHVS and FQNEAQ. CDR3 amino acids: CASSLSRRLAGVNRRTDTQYF. The CDR3 DNA sequence: TGTGCCAGCAGCTTATCTCGTCGACTAGCGGGAGTAAATCGGCGCACAGATACGCAGTATTTT.

The chain is built from TRBV4-1 and TRBJ1-2; the D gene is possibly TRBD1 (5 bases). Trimming pared 1 base from V and 1 base from J, leaving 10 bases between. Germline CDR1 MGHRA, CDR2 YSYEKL. This CDR3 is 15 amino acids long. The CDR3: CASSQGQTVNYGYTF. The CDR3 nucleotides are TGCGCCAGCAGCCAAGGACAGACGGTTAACTATGGCTACACCTTC.

The chain uses TRBV2 and TRBJ2-7; D is perhaps TRBD1 (6 bases). The CDR3 loop spans 13 amino acids. Germline CDR1 is SNHLY and CDR2 is FYNNEI. Trimming pared 4 bases from V and 4 bases from J, leaving 11 bases between. The DNA for the CDR3 is TGTGCCAGCAGTGGACAGGCGGCGTACGAGCAGTACTTC. Translating gives CASSGQAAYEQYF.

The chain carries TRBV6-5 and TRBJ1-1; 7 bases align to TRBD1. CDR1 and CDR2 (germline): MNHEY, SVGAGI. V shed 5 bases, J shed 2 bases, and the junction held 8 bases outside the gene matches. The CDR3 covers 15 residues. DNA of the CDR3: TGTGCCAGCAGTCCCTCGACAGGGACCAACACTGAAGCTTTCTTT. Translated, it gives CASSPSTGTNTEAFF.

The chain joins TRBV11-2 to TRBJ1-4, with D possibly being TRBD1 (5 bases). The germline CDR1 and CDR2 sequences are SGHAT and FQNNGV. The CDR3 sequence is 17 residues long. Deletions cut 3 bases from V and 2 bases from J, with 16 bases between. CDR3 DNA: TGTGCCAGCAGCTTTGGTTCAGGGTTTATCACTAATGAAAAACTGTTTTTT. It codes for CASSFGSGFITNEKLFF. The complete variable domain, with remaining parts taken from reference TRBV11-2 and TRBJ1-4, reads EAGVAQSPRYKIIEKRQSVAFWCNPISGHATLYWYQQILGQGPKLLIQFQNNGVVDDSQLPKDRFSAERLKGVDSTLKIQPAKLEDSAVYLCASSFGSGFITNEKLFFGSGTQLSVL.

The chain recombines TRBV5-4 with TRBJ2-7; 10 nucleotides align to TRBD1. V was clipped by 3 bases and J by 3 bases; unmatched bases: 6. From germline, CDR1 is SGHNT and CDR2 YYREEE (reference sequence). The CDR3 has 15 residues. This chain's CDR3 is CASSSDRGVFYEQYF. The CDR3, as DNA: TGTGCCAGCAGCTCGGACAGGGGGGTTTTCTACGAGCAGTACTTC.

The V call is TRBV9, the J call TRBJ2-1, with 7 bases fitting TRBD2. Unmatched junction bases numbered 16, after V lost 4 bases and J lost 0 bases. Germline V lookup: CDR1 SGDLS, CDR2 YYNGEE. This CDR3 region has 19 residues. Here the CDR3 DNA reads TGTGCCAGCAGCCTTGCTGGCGGGAGTAGTCTGAGCTCCTACAATGAGCAGTTCTTC. The encoded protein is CASSLAGGSSLSSYNEQFF.

The chain joins TRBV7-9 to TRBJ2-5; 8 positions agree with TRBD1. The CDR3 is 16 amino acids. V lost 3 bases and J lost 4; bases outside the gene matches: 10. Germline-derived CDR1 and CDR2 are SEHNR and FQNEAQ (reference sequence). The CDR3 bases are TGTGCCAGCAGCTTGGCAGGGGGCGTAATAAGAGAGACCCAGTACTTC. Residues: CASSLAGGVIRETQYF.

The chain recombines TRBV6-5 with TRBJ2-3, with 7 bases fitting TRBD2. Germline trimming cut 7 bases from V and 3 bases from J; bases unmatched to any gene: 10. The CDR3 consists of 15 residues. CDR1 is MNHEY, CDR2 SVGAGI, per germline. The chain's CDR3 is CASNPQGEGTDTQYF. For the CDR3, the DNA is TGTGCCAGCAACCCCCAAGGGGAGGGGACAGATACGCAGTATTTT.

The count of this clone is one. The chain combines TRBV7-2 with TRBJ1-2, with 9 bases lining up with TRBD1. J lost 7 bases, V lost 1 base, and 7 bases had no gene match. This CDR3 region has 15 residues. CDR1 and CDR2 from the germline V gene are SGHTA and FQGNSA. The CDR3 loop reads CASSLGTGGEGGYTF. As DNA, the CDR3 is TGTGCCAGCAGCTTAGGAACAGGGGGCGAGGGTGGCTACACCTTC.

The rearrangement links TRBV11-1 to TRBJ2-5; 13 nucleotides agree with TRBD2. The CDR3 has 16 amino acids. The junction had 4 bases not matched to a gene; V was cut back by 1 base and J by 5 bases. Germline assignment: CDR1 SGHAT and CDR2 FQDESV (reference sequence). The CDR3 sequence: CASSLGTSGSTETQYF. CDR3 bases: TGTGCCAGCAGCTTAGGGACTAGCGGGAGTACGGAGACCCAGTACTTC.

The chain joins TRBV28 to TRBJ1-2, with TRBD1 matching over 7 bases. CDR3 length: 14 amino acids. Germline CDR1 is MDHEN and CDR2 is SYDVKM. Losses at the gene ends were 6 bases for V and 3 bases for J; bases not matched to a gene: 7. CDR3 region: CASSPQGGYYGYTF. Here the CDR3 DNA reads TGTGCCAGCAGCCCCCAGGGGGGATACTATGGCTACACCTTC.

This chain connects TRBV4-2 to TRBJ1-6; D call uncertain. This CDR3 has 13 residues. CDR1 and CDR2 from the germline V gene are LGHNA and YNFKEQ. V shed 0 bases and J shed 12 bases, with 9 bases lying between them. The DNA for the CDR3 is TGTGCCAGCAGCCAAGATGGCGGACTACCCCTCCACTTT. Translating it yields CASSQDGGLPLHF.

This chain links TRBV7-2 with TRBJ2-2; 7 bases map to TRBD1. The CDR3 totals 18 residues. The germline gives CDR1 SGHTA, CDR2 FQGNSA. V dropped 4 bases and J dropped 0; count of bases not matched to a gene: 11. The CDR3 bases are TGTGCCAGCAGCTCCTCAGCACCAACAGGGGCGAACACCGGGGAGCTGTTTTTT. This codes for CASSSSAPTGANTGELFF.

The rearrangement joins TRBV5-1 to TRBJ2-6; 9 nucleotides match TRBD1. CDR1 SGHRS and CDR2 YFSETQ come from the germline V gene. The length of the CDR3 is 16 residues. The trim removed 4 bases at V and 2 bases at J, leaving 4 bases unmatched. In nucleotides, the CDR3 is TGCGCCAGCAGCGGGGGGGACAGGGCTGGGGCCAACGTCCTGACTTTC. Amino acids: CASSGGDRAGANVLTF. The variable domain in full, with the rest retrieved from reference TRBV5-1 and TRBJ2-6, is KAGVTQTPRYLIKTRGQQVTLSCSPISGHRSVSWYQQTPGQGLQFLFEYFSETQRNKGNFPGRFSGRQFSNSRSEMNVSTLELGDSALYLCASSGGDRAGANVLTFGAGSRLTVL.

The count of this clone is one. The chain recombines TRBV9 with TRBJ2-3; no reliable D call. Germline V gene sequence: CDR1 SGDLS, CDR2 YYNGEE. The CDR3 consists of 14 residues. With 2 bases removed from V and 4 bases from J, the gap between germline ends came to 11 bases. The CDR3 loop is CASSVHPRADTQYF. For the CDR3, the DNA is TGTGCCAGCAGCGTCCATCCCCGGGCAGATACGCAGTATTTT. The complete variable domain, with remaining parts taken from reference TRBV9 and TRBJ2-3, reads DSGVTQTPKHLITATGQRVTLRCSPRSGDLSVYWYQQSLDQGLQFLIQYYNGEERAKGNILERFSAQQFPDLHSELNLSSLELGDSALYFCASSVHPRADTQYFGPGTRLTVL.

The chain has TRBV18 and TRBJ2-7, with 7 bases fitting TRBD1. V lost 3 bases to trimming and J lost 2 bases; unmatched junction nucleotides: 7. The CDR3 has 15 amino acids. Germline V gene data show CDR1 as KGHSH and CDR2 as LQKENI. The CDR3 DNA sequence: TGTGCCAGCTCACCGGCAGGGGGTAGGACCTACGAGCAGTACTTC. This gives the protein CASSPAGGRTYEQYF.